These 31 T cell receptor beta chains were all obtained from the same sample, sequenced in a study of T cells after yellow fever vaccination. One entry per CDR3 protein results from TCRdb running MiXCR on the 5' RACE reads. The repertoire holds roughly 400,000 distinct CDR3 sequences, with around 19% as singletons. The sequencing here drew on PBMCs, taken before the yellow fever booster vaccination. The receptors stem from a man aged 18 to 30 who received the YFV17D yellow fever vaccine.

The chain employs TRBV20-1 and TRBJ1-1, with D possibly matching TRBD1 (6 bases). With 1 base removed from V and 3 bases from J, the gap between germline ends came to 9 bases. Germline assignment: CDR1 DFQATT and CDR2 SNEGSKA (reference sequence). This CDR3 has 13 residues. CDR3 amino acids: CSARGTVDTEAFF. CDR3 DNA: TGCAGTGCTAGAGGGACAGTCGACACTGAAGCTTTCTTT.

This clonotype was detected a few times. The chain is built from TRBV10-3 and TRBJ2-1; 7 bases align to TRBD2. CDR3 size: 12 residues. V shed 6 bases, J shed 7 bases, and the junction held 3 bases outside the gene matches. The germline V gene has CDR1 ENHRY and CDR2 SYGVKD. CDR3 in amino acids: CAISGLGNEQFF. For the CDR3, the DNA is TGTGCCATCAGCGGACTAGGTAATGAGCAGTTCTTC.

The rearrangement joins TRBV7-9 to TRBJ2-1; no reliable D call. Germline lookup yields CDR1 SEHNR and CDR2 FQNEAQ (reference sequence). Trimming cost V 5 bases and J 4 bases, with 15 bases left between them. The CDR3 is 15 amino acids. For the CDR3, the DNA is TGTGCCAGCAGCCCTTTTCCCTCGCAGTACAATGAGCAGTTCTTC. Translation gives CASSPFPSQYNEQFF. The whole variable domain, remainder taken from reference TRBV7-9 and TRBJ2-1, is DTGVSQNPRHKITKRGQNVTFRCDPISEHNRLYWYRQTLGQGPEFLTYFQNEAQLEKSRLLSDRFSAERPKGSFSTLEIQRTEQGDSAMYLCASSPFPSQYNEQFFGPGTRLTVL.

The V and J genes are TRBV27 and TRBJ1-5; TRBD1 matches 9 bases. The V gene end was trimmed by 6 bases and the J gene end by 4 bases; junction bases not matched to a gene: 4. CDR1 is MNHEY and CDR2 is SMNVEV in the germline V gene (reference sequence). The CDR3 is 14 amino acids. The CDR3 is CASRPGTGNQPQHF. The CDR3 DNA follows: TGTGCCAGCAGGCCTGGGACAGGGAATCAGCCCCAGCATTTT.

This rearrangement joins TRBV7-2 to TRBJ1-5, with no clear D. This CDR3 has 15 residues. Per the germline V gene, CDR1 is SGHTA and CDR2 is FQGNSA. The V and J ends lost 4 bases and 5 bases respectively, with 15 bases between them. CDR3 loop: CASSSHRYGDQPQHF. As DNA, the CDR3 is TGTGCCAGCAGCTCGCACCGGTACGGGGATCAGCCCCAGCATTTT.

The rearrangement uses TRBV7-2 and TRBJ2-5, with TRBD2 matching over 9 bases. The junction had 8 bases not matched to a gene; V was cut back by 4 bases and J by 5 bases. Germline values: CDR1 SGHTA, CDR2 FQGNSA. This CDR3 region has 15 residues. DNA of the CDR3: TGTGCCAGCAGCTCGCCTCTTAGCGGGGGTGAGACCCAGTACTTC. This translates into CASSSPLSGGETQYF.

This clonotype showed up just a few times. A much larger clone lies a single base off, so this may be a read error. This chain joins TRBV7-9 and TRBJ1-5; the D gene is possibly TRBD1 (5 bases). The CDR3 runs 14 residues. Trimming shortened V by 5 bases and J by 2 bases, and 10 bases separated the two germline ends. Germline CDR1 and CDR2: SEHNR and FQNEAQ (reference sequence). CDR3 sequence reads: CASSPARGNQPQHF. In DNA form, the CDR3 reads TGTGCCAGCAGCCCCGCCAGGGGCAATCAGCCCCAGCATTTT.

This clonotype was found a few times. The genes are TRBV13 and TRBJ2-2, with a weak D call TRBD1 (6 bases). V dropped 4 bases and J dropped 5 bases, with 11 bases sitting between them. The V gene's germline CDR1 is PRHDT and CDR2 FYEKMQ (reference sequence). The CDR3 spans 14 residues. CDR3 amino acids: CASSWGRGTGELFF. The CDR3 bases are TGTGCCAGCAGCTGGGGGCGCGGGACCGGGGAGCTGTTTTTT.

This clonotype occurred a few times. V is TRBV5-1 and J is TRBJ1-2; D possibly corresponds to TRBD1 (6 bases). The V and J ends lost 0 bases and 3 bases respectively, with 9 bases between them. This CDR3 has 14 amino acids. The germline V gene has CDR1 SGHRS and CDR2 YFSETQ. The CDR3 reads CASSLDRTDYGYTF. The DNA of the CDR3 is TGCGCCAGCAGCTTGGATAGGACAGACTATGGCTACACCTTC.

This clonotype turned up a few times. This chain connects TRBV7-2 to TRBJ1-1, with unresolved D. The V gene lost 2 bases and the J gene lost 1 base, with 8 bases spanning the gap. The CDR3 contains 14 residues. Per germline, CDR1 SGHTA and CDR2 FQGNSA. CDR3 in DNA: TGTGCCAGCAGCTTACGGCAGCCGAACACTGAAGCTTTCTTT. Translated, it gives CASSLRQPNTEAFF.

This CDR3 reads CASSYGGTFYGYTF. CDR3 DNA sequence: TGTGCCAGCAGTTACGGCGGGACGTTCTATGGCTACACCTTC. The chain is built from TRBV6-6 and TRBJ1-2; maybe TRBD1 (5 bases). The CDR3 has 14 amino acids. Trimming stripped 2 bases from V and 4 bases from J, with 11 bases between. Per germline, CDR1 MNHNY and CDR2 SVGAGI (reference sequence).

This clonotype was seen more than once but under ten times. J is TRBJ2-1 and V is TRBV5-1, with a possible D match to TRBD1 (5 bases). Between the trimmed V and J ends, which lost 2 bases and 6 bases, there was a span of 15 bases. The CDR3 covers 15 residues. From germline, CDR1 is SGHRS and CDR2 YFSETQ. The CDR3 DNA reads TGCGCCAGCAGCTTCACACCACAGGAATCCAATGAGCAGTTCTTC. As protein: CASSFTPQESNEQFF.

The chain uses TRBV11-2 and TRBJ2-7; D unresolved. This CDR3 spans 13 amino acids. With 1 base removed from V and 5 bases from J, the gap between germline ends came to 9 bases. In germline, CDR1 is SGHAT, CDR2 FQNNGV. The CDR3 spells CASSLVGWNEQYV. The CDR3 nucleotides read TGTGCCAGCAGCTTAGTCGGGTGGAACGAGCAGTACGTC.

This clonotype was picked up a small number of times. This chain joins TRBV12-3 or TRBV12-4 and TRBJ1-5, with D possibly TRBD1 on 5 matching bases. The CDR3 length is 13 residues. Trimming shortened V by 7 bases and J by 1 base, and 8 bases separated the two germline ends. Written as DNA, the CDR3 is TGTGCCAGCAACCGGGACAGCAATCAGCCCCAGCATTTT. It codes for CASNRDSNQPQHF.

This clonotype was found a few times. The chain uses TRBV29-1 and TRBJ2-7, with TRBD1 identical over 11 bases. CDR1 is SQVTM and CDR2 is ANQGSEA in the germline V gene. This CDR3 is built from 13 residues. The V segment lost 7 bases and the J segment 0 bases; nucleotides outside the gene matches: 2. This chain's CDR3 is CSAGTGGSYEQYF. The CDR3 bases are TGCAGCGCCGGGACAGGGGGCTCCTACGAGCAGTACTTC.

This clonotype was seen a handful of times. CDR3 sequence: CRSARGFHEQYF. CDR3 nucleotide sequence: TGCCGCAGCGCGAGGGGTTTCCACGAGCAGTACTTC. V is TRBV29-1 and J is TRBJ2-7; possibly TRBD1 or TRBD2 for D (5 bases each). This CDR3 contains 12 residues. The germline V gene encodes CDR1 SQVTM and CDR2 ANQGSEA.

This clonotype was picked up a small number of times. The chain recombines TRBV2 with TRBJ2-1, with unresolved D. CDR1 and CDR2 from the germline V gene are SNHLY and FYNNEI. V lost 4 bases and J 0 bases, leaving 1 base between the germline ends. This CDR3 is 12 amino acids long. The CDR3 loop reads CASSGSYNEQFF. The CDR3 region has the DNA TGTGCCAGCAGTGGCTCCTACAATGAGCAGTTCTTC.

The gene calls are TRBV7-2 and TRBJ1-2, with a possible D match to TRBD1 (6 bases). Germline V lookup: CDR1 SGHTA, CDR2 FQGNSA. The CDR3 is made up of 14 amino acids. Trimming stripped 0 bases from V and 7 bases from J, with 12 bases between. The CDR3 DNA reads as TGTGCCAGCAGCTTAGCGGGGGGCAACCGTGGCTACACCTTC. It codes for CASSLAGGNRGYTF. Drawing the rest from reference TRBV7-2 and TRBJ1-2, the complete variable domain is GAGVSQSPSNKVTEKGKDVELRCDPISGHTALYWYRQSLGQGLEFLIYFQGNSAPDKSGLPSDRFSAERTGGSVSTLTIQRTQQEDSAVYLCASSLAGGNRGYTFGSGTRLTVV.

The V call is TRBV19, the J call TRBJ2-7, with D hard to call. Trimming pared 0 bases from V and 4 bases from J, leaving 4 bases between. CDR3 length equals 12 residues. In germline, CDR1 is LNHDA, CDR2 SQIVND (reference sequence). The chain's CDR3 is CASSIDQYEQYF. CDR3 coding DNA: TGTGCCAGTAGTATAGATCAGTACGAGCAGTACTTC.

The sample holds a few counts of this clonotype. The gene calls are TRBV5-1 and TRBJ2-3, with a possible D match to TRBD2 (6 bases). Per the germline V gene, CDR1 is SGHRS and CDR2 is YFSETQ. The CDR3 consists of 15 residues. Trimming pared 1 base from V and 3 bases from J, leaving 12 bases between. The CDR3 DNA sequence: TGCGCCAGCAGCTTGATTTGGCGGGGAACAGATACGCAGTATTTT. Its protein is CASSLIWRGTDTQYF.

CDR3 region: CAISESRANNEKLFF. CDR3 nucleotides: TGTGCCATCAGTGAGTCGAGGGCAAATAATGAAAAACTGTTTTTT. The chain has TRBV10-3 and TRBJ1-4; D is unresolved. Per germline, CDR1 ENHRY and CDR2 SYGVKD. The ends were cut back, 0 bases at V and 4 bases at J, with 9 bases in the middle. This CDR3 spans 15 amino acids.

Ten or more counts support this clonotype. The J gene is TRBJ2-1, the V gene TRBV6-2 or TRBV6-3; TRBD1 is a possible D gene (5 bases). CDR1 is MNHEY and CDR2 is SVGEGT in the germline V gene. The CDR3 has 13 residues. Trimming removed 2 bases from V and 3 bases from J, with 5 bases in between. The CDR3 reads CASSYDSYNEQFF. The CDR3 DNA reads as TGTGCCAGCAGTTACGACAGCTACAATGAGCAGTTCTTC.

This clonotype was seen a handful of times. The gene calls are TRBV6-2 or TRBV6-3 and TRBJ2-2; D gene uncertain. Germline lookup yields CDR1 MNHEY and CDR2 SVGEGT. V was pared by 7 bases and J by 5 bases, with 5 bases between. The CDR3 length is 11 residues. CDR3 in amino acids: CASKTTGELFF. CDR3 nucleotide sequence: TGTGCCAGCAAAACGACCGGGGAGCTGTTTTTT.

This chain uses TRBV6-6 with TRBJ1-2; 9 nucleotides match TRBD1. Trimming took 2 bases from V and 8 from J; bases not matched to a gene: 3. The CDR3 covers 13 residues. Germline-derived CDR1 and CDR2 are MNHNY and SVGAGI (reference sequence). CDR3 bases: TGTGCCAGCAGTTACCCGACAGGGGGAGGCTACACCTTC. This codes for CASSYPTGGGYTF.

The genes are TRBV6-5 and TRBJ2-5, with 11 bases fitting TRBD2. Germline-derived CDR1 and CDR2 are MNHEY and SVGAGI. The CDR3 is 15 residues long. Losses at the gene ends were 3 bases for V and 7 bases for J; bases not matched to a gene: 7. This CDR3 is CASSYSPGTSGTQYF. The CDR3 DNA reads TGTGCCAGCAGTTATTCGCCAGGGACTAGCGGGACCCAGTACTTC.

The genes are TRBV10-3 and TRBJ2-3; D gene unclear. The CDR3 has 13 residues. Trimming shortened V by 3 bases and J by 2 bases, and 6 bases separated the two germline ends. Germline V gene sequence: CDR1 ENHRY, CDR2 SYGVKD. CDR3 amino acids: CAISEVNTDTQYF. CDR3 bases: TGTGCCATCAGTGAAGTAAACACAGATACGCAGTATTTT.

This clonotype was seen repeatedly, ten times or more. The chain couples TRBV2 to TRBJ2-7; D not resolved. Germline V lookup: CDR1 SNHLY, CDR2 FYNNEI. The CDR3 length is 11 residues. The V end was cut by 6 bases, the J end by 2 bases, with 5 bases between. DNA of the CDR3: TGTGCCAGCAGCGACGCCTACGAGCAGTACTTC. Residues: CASSDAYEQYF.

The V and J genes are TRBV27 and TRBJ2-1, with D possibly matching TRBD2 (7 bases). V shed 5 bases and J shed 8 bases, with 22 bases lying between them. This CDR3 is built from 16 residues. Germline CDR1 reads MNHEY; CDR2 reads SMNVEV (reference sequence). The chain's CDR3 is CASSPLLGGRFDEQFF. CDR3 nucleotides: TGTGCCAGCAGTCCCCTCCTCGGGGGGCGCTTCGATGAGCAGTTCTTC.

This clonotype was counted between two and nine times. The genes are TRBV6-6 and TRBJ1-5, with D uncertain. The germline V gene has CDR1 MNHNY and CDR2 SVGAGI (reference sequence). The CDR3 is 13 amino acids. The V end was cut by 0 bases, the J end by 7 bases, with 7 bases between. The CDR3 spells CASSYSVGQPQHF. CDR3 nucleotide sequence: TGTGCCAGCAGTTACTCCGTGGGCCAGCCCCAGCATTTT.

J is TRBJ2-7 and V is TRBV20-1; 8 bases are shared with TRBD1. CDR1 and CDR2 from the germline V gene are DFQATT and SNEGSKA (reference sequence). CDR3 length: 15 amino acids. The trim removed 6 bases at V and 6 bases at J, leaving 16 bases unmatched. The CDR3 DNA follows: TGCAGTGCCGGAAACCCCGGGACAGGCTTATCCGAGCAGTACTTC. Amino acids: CSAGNPGTGLSEQYF.

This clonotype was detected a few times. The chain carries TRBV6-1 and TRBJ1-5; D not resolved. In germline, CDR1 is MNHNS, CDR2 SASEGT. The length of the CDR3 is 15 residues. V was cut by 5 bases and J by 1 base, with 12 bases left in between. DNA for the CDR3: TGTGCCAGCAGTTCTTACGGCGGGAGCAATCAGCCCCAGCATTTT. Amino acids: CASSSYGGSNQPQHF.